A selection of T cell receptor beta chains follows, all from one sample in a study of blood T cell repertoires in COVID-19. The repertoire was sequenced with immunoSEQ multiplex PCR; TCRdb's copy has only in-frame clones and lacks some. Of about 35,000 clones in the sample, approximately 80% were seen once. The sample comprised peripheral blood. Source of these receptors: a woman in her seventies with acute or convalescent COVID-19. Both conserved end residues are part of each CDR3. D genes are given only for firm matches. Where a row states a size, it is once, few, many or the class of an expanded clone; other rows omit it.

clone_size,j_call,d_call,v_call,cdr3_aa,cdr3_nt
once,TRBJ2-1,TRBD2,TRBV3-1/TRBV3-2,CASSRTSGDNEQFF,TGTGCCAGCAGCCGGACTAGCGGGGACAATGAGCAGTTCTTC
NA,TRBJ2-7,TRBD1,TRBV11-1,CASSPRQGSIYEQYF,TGTGCCAGCAGCCCTAGACAGGGGAGCATCTACGAGCAGTACTTC
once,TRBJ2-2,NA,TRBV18,CASSLVTTSKSNTGELFF,TGTGCCAGCTCATTGGTGACAACCTCTAAATCCAACACCGGGGAGCTGTTTTTT
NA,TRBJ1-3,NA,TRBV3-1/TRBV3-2,CASSQQGTGNTIYF,TGTGCCAGCAGCCAACAGGGGACTGGAAACACCATATATTTT
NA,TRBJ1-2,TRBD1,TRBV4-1,CASSQDQSGGENYGYTF,TGCGCCAGCAGCCAAGACCAATCAGGGGGCGAAAACTATGGCTACACCTTC
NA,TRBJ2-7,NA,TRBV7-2,CASSLTSARGNEQYF,TGTGCCAGCAGCTTAACGTCAGCCAGGGGTAACGAGCAGTACTTC
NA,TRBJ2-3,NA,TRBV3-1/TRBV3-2,CASSSGTLPVDTQYF,TGTGCCAGCAGCTCCGGGACTCTCCCGGTAGATACGCAGTATTTT
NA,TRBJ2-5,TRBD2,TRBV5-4,CASSGTSGPQETQYF,TGTGCCAGCAGCGGGACTAGCGGCCCCCAAGAGACCCAGTACTTC
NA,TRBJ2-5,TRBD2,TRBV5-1,CASSSSGGRGKETQYF,TGCGCCAGCAGCTCTAGCGGGGGGCGAGGAAAAGAGACCCAGTACTTC
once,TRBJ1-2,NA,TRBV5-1,CASSWGREGYGYTF,TGCGCCAGCAGCTGGGGAAGGGAGGGCTATGGCTACACCTTC
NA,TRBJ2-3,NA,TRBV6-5,CASSYWGLDTDTQYF,TGTGCCAGCAGTTACTGGGGGCTGGACACAGATACGCAGTATTTT
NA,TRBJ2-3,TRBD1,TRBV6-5,CASSYGQGTDTQYF,TGTGCCAGCAGTTACGGACAGGGCACAGATACGCAGTATTTT
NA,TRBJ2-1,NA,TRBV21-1,CASSSPGGYNEQFF,TGTGCCAGCAGCAGCCCGGGAGGTTACAATGAGCAGTTCTTC
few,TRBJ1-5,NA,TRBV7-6,CASSNAGGQPQHF,TGTGCCAGCAGTAACGCCGGTGGTCAGCCCCAGCATTTT
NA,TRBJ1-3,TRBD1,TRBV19,CASSHRGGGNTIYF,TGTGCCAGTAGTCACAGGGGAGGAGGAAACACCATATATTTT
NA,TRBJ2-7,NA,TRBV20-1,CSAKGNEQYF,TGCAGTGCTAAGGGGAATGAGCAGTACTTC
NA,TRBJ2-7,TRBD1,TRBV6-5,CASSLNGDRGDEQYF,TGTGCCAGCAGCCTAAACGGGGACAGGGGGGACGAGCAGTACTTC
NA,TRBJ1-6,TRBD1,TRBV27,CASSPTTGGSPLHF,TGTGCCAGCAGTCCCACAACAGGGGGTTCACCCCTCCACTTT
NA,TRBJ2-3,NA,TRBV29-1,CSVDRGRTDTQYF,TGCAGCGTTGATAGGGGAAGGACAGATACGCAGTATTTT
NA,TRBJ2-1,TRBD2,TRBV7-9,CASSLFTSGGNEQFF,TGTGCCAGCAGCTTGTTTACTAGCGGGGGGAATGAGCAGTTCTTC
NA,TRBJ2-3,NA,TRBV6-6,CASSYPTSTDTQYF,TGTGCCAGCAGTTACCCGACTAGCACAGATACGCAGTATTTT
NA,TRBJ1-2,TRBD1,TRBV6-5,CASSYGRAGGNYGYTF,TGTGCCAGCAGTTACGGTCGGGCAGGGGGTAACTATGGCTACACCTTC
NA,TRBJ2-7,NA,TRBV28,CASLEEGRAEQYF,TGTGCCAGCCTTGAGGAGGGTCGGGCCGAGCAGTACTTC
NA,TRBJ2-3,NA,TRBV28,CATLLVGTDTQYF,TGTGCCACCCTCCTAGTCGGCACAGATACGCAGTATTTT
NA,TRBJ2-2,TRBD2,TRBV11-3,CASSRLAGANTGELFF,TGTGCCAGCAGCCGACTAGCGGGGGCGAACACCGGGGAGCTGTTTTTT
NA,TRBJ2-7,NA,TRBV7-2,CASSSRQYEQYF,TGTGCCAGCAGCTCCCGACAGTACGAGCAGTACTTC
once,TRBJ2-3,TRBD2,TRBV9,CASSVETSGDLGDTQYF,TGTGCCAGCAGCGTAGAGACTAGCGGGGACCTAGGGGATACGCAGTATTTT
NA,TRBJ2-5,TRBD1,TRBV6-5,CASIPGQGYFKTQYF,TGTGCCAGCATCCCGGGACAGGGGTATTTCAAGACCCAGTACTTC
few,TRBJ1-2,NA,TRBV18,CASSPWEGKSYGYTF,TGTGCCAGCTCACCTTGGGAGGGTAAAAGCTATGGCTACACCTTC
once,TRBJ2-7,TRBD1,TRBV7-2,CASNLDRGKKEQYF,TGTGCCAGCAACTTAGACAGGGGCAAAAAAGAGCAGTACTTC
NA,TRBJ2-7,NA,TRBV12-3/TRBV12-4,CASRVGERYEQYF,TGTGCCAGTAGAGTCGGGGAGCGCTACGAGCAGTACTTC
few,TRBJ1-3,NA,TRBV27,CASSASGNGNTIYF,TGTGCCAGCAGTGCCTCAGGGAACGGAAACACCATATATTTT
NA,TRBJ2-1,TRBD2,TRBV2,CATIEAGGIYNEQFF,TGTGCAACCATCGAGGCGGGAGGGATATACAATGAGCAGTTCTTC
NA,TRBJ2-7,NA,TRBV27,CASSSIQKTYEQYF,TGTGCCAGCAGTTCGATACAGAAAACCTACGAGCAGTACTTC
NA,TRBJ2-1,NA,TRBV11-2,CASSSLTGSSYNEQFF,TGTGCCAGCAGCTCCTTAACAGGGAGCTCCTACAATGAGCAGTTCTTC
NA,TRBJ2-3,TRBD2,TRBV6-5,CASRVTSRADTQYF,TGTGCCAGCAGGGTGACTAGCAGGGCAGATACGCAGTATTTT
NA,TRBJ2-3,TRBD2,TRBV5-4,CASSPPGTSGFGDTQYF,TGTGCCAGCAGCCCCCCCGGGACTAGCGGATTTGGAGATACGCAGTATTTT
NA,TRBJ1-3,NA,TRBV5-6,CASSAEATIYF,TGTGCCAGCAGCGCCGAAGCCACCATATATTTT
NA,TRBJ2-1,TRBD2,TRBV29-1,CSVGRTSVYNEQFF,TGCAGCGTTGGTAGGACTAGCGTTTACAATGAGCAGTTCTTC
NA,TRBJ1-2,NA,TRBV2,CASSESYREFYGYTF,TGTGCCAGCAGTGAATCTTACCGGGAGTTCTATGGCTACACCTTC
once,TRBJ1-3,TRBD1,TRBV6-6,CASSRQTGTGGSTIYF,TGTGCCAGCAGTCGTCAGACCGGGACAGGGGGAAGCACCATATATTTT
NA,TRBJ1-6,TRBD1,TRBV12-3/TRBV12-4,CASTGTGNSPLHF,TGTGCCAGCACGGGGACAGGGAATTCACCCCTCCACTTT
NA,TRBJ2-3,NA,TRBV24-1,CATSGRGDTDTQYF,TGTGCCACCAGTGGGCGGGGCGACACAGATACGCAGTATTTT